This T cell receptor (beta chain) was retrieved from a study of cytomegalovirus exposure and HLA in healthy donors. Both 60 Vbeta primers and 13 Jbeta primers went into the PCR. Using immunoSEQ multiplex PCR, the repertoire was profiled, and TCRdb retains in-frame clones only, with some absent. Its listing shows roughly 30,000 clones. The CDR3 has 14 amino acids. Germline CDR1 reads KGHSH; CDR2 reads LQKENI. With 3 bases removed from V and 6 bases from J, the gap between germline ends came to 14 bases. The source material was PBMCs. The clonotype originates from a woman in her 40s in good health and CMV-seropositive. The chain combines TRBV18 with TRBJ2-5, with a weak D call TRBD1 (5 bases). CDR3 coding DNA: TGTGCCAGCTCACCCAGCAGGGATTTTCAGACCCAGTACTTC. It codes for CASSPSRDFQTQYF.